These T cell receptor beta chains were read from a single sample in a study of T cell responses to AZD1222 COVID-19 vaccine. TCRdb's table, derived via immunoSEQ multiplex PCR, lists solely in-frame clones and lacks some. Of about 85,000 clones listed, 70% to 90% are singletons. The sequencing used peripheral blood, collected on day 0 of AZD1222 vaccination. Receptors were obtained from an adult in good health. The CDR3 runs from the conserved cysteine through the conserved F or W. Fields, in order: CDR3 DNA, CDR3 protein, J gene, V gene, D gene, clone size. A D gene is named only where the DNA matches it firmly. Size tells how often a clone was seen (once, few, many) or the class of an expanded clone, and some rows leave it out.

CDR3nt: TGCAGCTACAAAATGAATAGCAATCAGCCCCAGCATTTT
CDR3aa: CSYKMNSNQPQHF
j_gene: TRBJ1-5
v_gene: TRBV29-1
d_gene: .
abundance: .

CDR3nt: TGTGCCAGCAGCTTAGCTCAGGGACGGTTCACCTTC
CDR3aa: CASSLAQGRFTF
j_gene: TRBJ1-2
v_gene: TRBV7-9
d_gene: .
abundance: .

CDR3nt: TGTGCCAGCAGCCCCTCGGCAGGGCTAGAGACCCAGTACTTC
CDR3aa: CASSPSAGLETQYF
j_gene: TRBJ2-5
v_gene: TRBV5-4
d_gene: .
abundance: once

CDR3nt: TGTGCCAGCAGCTTGAACCTAGCGGGAGGAAAGTCCTACGAGCAGTACTTC
CDR3aa: CASSLNLAGGKSYEQYF
j_gene: TRBJ2-7
v_gene: TRBV11-2
d_gene: TRBD2
abundance: .

CDR3nt: TGTGCCAGCAGCCGTGGGCTAGCGGGGACAAGCTCCTACAATGAGCAGTTCTTC
CDR3aa: CASSRGLAGTSSYNEQFF
j_gene: TRBJ2-1
v_gene: TRBV7-9
d_gene: TRBD2
abundance: .

CDR3nt: TGTGCCAGCAGCTTGACAGGAACTGGAAACACCATATATTTT
CDR3aa: CASSLTGTGNTIYF
j_gene: TRBJ1-3
v_gene: TRBV7-6
d_gene: .
abundance: .

CDR3nt: TGCGCCAGCAGCCATTACCCCCCGGGAAGCAGAGGCTACACCTTC
CDR3aa: CASSHYPPGSRGYTF
j_gene: TRBJ1-2
v_gene: TRBV4-3
d_gene: .
abundance: .

CDR3nt: TGTGCCACCGGGGTGGGGAGTGGGGACGAGACCCAGTACTTC
CDR3aa: CATGVGSGDETQYF
j_gene: TRBJ2-5
v_gene: TRBV15
d_gene: .
abundance: .

CDR3nt: TGTGCCAGCAGCTTAGGTGGAGCCCATGAGCAGTTCTTC
CDR3aa: CASSLGGAHEQFF
j_gene: TRBJ2-1
v_gene: TRBV11-2
d_gene: .
abundance: .

CDR3nt: TGTGCCAGCAGCTTAGGGCTAAGCTCCTACAATGAGCAGTTCTTC
CDR3aa: CASSLGLSSYNEQFF
j_gene: TRBJ2-1
v_gene: TRBV7-9
d_gene: .
abundance: .

CDR3nt: TGTGCCAGCAGAGTTACCGTGACAGGGGATCGAGCTTTCTTT
CDR3aa: CASRVTVTGDRAFF
j_gene: TRBJ1-1
v_gene: TRBV6-5
d_gene: TRBD1
abundance: .

CDR3nt: TGCGCCAGCAGCTCCATTGCGGGAGAGGCAGATACGCAGTATTTT
CDR3aa: CASSSIAGEADTQYF
j_gene: TRBJ2-3
v_gene: TRBV5-1
d_gene: TRBD2
abundance: once

CDR3nt: TGCAGCGTTCGGCGCGTAGGGGAAAACATTCAGTACTTC
CDR3aa: CSVRRVGENIQYF
j_gene: TRBJ2-4
v_gene: TRBV29-1
d_gene: .
abundance: once

CDR3nt: TGTGCCACCGGAGGGGGGGAGACCCAGTACTTC
CDR3aa: CATGGGETQYF
j_gene: TRBJ2-5
v_gene: TRBV24-1
d_gene: .
abundance: .

CDR3nt: TGTGCCAGCAGTTCAGGGGCCGGACTTTACGAGCAGTACTTC
CDR3aa: CASSSGAGLYEQYF
j_gene: TRBJ2-7
v_gene: TRBV7-9
d_gene: .
abundance: .

CDR3nt: TGCGCCAGCAGCCAAACCATGGACAGGGGCTCTATAGCTTTCTTT
CDR3aa: CASSQTMDRGSIAFF
j_gene: TRBJ1-1
v_gene: TRBV4-1
d_gene: TRBD1
abundance: .

CDR3nt: TGTGCCATCAGTGATTCCACCGGGACAGGGCTCTACGAGCAGTACTTC
CDR3aa: CAISDSTGTGLYEQYF
j_gene: TRBJ2-7
v_gene: TRBV10-3
d_gene: TRBD1
abundance: .

CDR3nt: TGCGCCAGCAGCCTCGGCGATTGGGACAGTCTAGATACGCAGTATTTT
CDR3aa: CASSLGDWDSLDTQYF
j_gene: TRBJ2-3
v_gene: TRBV5-1
d_gene: TRBD1
abundance: .

CDR3nt: TGTGCCAGCAGCCGCAGTAATAATTCACCCCTCCACTTT
CDR3aa: CASSRSNNSPLHF
j_gene: TRBJ1-6
v_gene: TRBV7-9
d_gene: .
abundance: .

CDR3nt: TGTGCCAGCAGCGGGGGGGTGAGCGGTGGAGATACGCAGTATTTT
CDR3aa: CASSGGVSGGDTQYF
j_gene: TRBJ2-3
v_gene: TRBV3-1/TRBV3-2
d_gene: TRBD2
abundance: .

CDR3nt: TGTGCCAGCAGCTCAAGCCCCGTCGAGACCCAGTACTTC
CDR3aa: CASSSSPVETQYF
j_gene: TRBJ2-5
v_gene: TRBV9
d_gene: .
abundance: .

CDR3nt: TGTGCCAGCAACCCGGGACCTGCCTACAATGAGCAGTTCTTC
CDR3aa: CASNPGPAYNEQFF
j_gene: TRBJ2-1
v_gene: TRBV7-2
d_gene: .
abundance: .

CDR3nt: TGTGCCAGCAGTGAAGCTGCCAACTATGGCTACACCTTC
CDR3aa: CASSEAANYGYTF
j_gene: TRBJ1-2
v_gene: TRBV2
d_gene: .
abundance: .

CDR3nt: TGTGCCAGCAGCTTTCAGGGTTCCAATTCACCCCTCCACTTT
CDR3aa: CASSFQGSNSPLHF
j_gene: TRBJ1-6
v_gene: TRBV7-2
d_gene: .
abundance: .

CDR3nt: TGTGCCAGCACCACACCTGAGGCCGGAGCCTACGAGCAGTACTTC
CDR3aa: CASTTPEAGAYEQYF
j_gene: TRBJ2-7
v_gene: TRBV6-1
d_gene: .
abundance: many

CDR3nt: TGTGCCAGCAGGCAGGGGGAAAGTCAGCCCCAGCATTTT
CDR3aa: CASRQGESQPQHF
j_gene: TRBJ1-5
v_gene: TRBV6-5
d_gene: TRBD1
abundance: .

CDR3nt: TGTGCCAGCAAACGAGGGAGGTTTCAGTCTAACGAGCAGTACTTC
CDR3aa: CASKRGRFQSNEQYF
j_gene: TRBJ2-7
v_gene: TRBV6-5
d_gene: .
abundance: .

CDR3nt: TGTGCCAGCAGTGGGACAAATCGAGCTTTCTTT
CDR3aa: CASSGTNRAFF
j_gene: TRBJ1-1
v_gene: TRBV28
d_gene: .
abundance: .

CDR3nt: TGCAGCGTTTATGGCGCAGGGGGAGCGAACACCGGGGAGCTGTTTTTT
CDR3aa: CSVYGAGGANTGELFF
j_gene: TRBJ2-2
v_gene: TRBV29-1
d_gene: TRBD1
abundance: .

CDR3nt: TGTGCCAGCAGCTTAGAGACTAACTATGGCTACACCTTC
CDR3aa: CASSLETNYGYTF
j_gene: TRBJ1-2
v_gene: TRBV9
d_gene: .
abundance: .

CDR3nt: TGTGCCAGCAGTTTAAGCGCTCTCGGGGGGGAGACCCAGTACTTC
CDR3aa: CASSLSALGGETQYF
j_gene: TRBJ2-5
v_gene: TRBV28
d_gene: TRBD2
abundance: .

CDR3nt: TGTGCCAGCAGCGTAGCTCACGGGACGGGCTACGAGCAGTACTTC
CDR3aa: CASSVAHGTGYEQYF
j_gene: TRBJ2-7
v_gene: TRBV9
d_gene: .
abundance: .

CDR3nt: TGTGCCAGCAGCTTGGGGACAGAATACGAGCAGTACTTC
CDR3aa: CASSLGTEYEQYF
j_gene: TRBJ2-7
v_gene: TRBV5-6
d_gene: .
abundance: .

CDR3nt: TGTGCCAGCTCACCGGCCATTTCCTACAATGAGCAGTTCTTC
CDR3aa: CASSPAISYNEQFF
j_gene: TRBJ2-1
v_gene: TRBV18
d_gene: .
abundance: .

CDR3nt: TGTGCCAGCTCACCACTACCGGGGCCCCAAGAGACCCAGTACTTC
CDR3aa: CASSPLPGPQETQYF
j_gene: TRBJ2-5
v_gene: TRBV18
d_gene: .
abundance: .

CDR3nt: TGTGCCAGCAGTCCCTACAACTCCTACGAGCAGTACTTC
CDR3aa: CASSPYNSYEQYF
j_gene: TRBJ2-7
v_gene: TRBV28
d_gene: .
abundance: .

CDR3nt: TGTGCCAGCAGAACACTAGCGGGAGGGGGTTACGAGCAGTACTTC
CDR3aa: CASRTLAGGGYEQYF
j_gene: TRBJ2-7
v_gene: TRBV6-5
d_gene: TRBD2
abundance: .

CDR3nt: TGTGCCAGCAGCACAGAACAGGGAACTGAAGCTTTCTTT
CDR3aa: CASSTEQGTEAFF
j_gene: TRBJ1-1
v_gene: TRBV11-3
d_gene: .
abundance: .

CDR3nt: TGTGCCAGCAGCTTGTATGGGTACTCCTACGAGCAGTACTTC
CDR3aa: CASSLYGYSYEQYF
j_gene: TRBJ2-7
v_gene: TRBV5-4
d_gene: .
abundance: medium-sized

CDR3nt: TGCGCCAGCAGCTTGAGGACAGGGGGGGAAAAACTGTTTTTT
CDR3aa: CASSLRTGGEKLFF
j_gene: TRBJ1-4
v_gene: TRBV5-1
d_gene: TRBD1
abundance: .

CDR3nt: TGTGCCAGTAGTGAAAATCCGGGAGGAGCTTTCTTT
CDR3aa: CASSENPGGAFF
j_gene: TRBJ1-1
v_gene: TRBV19
d_gene: .
abundance: .